This T cell receptor beta chain derives from a study of T-cell reconstitution after alpha-beta-depleted transplantation in children. General observations from the study: It was newly produced T cells that mostly accounted for T-cell counts and diversity one year after transplant. It was reported that alpha-beta T cells came from several hundred expanded graft clones (about two months after transplant). Day-60 TCRbeta diversity that was high in some patients was derived from surviving recipient T cells and thymic progenitors.

This clonotype occurred a few times. The antigen remains unidentified. The CDR3 extends over 15 amino acids. V lost 1 base to trimming and J lost 4 bases, with 14 bases between them. From germline, CDR1 is SGHRS and CDR2 YFSETQ. TCRbeta library construction was performed incorporating unique molecular identifiers. TCRdb itself ran the PCR reads through MiXCR, one entry per CDR3 protein. The sample lists around 800,000 distinct CDR3 sequences, under 20% occurring once. The rearrangement links TRBV5-1 to TRBJ2-5; possibly TRBD2 for D (7 bases). The material sequenced was PBMCs, mostly from graft donor cells, taken 360 days after TCRalphabeta/CD19-depleted stem cell transplant. The origin of this receptor is a male patient between 10 and 17 years old who had a stem cell transplant for acute lymphoblastic leukemia, so the T cells may come from the graft donor. CDR3 coding DNA: TGCGCCAGCAGCTTGTTCGGGGGGCGGATAGAGACCCAGTACTTC. Translated, it gives CASSLFGGRIETQYF. The complete variable domain, with remaining parts taken from reference TRBV5-1 and TRBJ2-5, reads KAGVTQTPRYLIKTRGQQVTLSCSPISGHRSVSWYQQTPGQGLQFLFEYFSETQRNKGNFPGRFSGRQFSNSRSEMNVSTLELGDSALYLCASSLFGGRIETQYFGPGTRLLVL.